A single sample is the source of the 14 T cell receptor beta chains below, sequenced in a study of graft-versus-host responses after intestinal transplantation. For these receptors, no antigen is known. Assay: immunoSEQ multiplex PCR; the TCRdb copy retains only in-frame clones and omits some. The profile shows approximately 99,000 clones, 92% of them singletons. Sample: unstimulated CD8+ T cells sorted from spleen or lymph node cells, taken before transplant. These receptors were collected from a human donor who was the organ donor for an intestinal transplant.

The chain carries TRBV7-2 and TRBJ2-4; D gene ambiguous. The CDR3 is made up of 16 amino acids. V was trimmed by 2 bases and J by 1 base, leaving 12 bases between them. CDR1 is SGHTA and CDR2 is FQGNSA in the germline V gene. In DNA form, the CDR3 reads TGTGCCAGCAGCTTAAGAAGTCATCGGGCCAAAAACATTCAGTACTTC. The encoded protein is CASSLRSHRAKNIQYF.

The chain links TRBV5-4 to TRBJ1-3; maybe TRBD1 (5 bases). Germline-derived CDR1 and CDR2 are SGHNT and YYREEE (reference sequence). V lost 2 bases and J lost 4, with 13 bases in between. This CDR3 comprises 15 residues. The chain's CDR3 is CASSFFQGPGNTIYF. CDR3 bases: TGTGCCAGCAGCTTTTTCCAGGGCCCCGGAAACACCATATATTTT.

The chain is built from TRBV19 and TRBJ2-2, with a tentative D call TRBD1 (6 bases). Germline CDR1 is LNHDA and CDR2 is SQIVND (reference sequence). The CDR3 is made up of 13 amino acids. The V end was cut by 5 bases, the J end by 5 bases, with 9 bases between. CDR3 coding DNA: TGTGCCAGTAGTGGGCAGGGGACCGGGGAGCTGTTTTTT. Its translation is CASSGQGTGELFF.

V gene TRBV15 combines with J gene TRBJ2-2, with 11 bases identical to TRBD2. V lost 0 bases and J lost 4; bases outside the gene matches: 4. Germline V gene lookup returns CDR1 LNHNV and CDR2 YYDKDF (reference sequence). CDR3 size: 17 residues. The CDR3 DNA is TGTGCCACCAGCAGAGATGAGACTAGCGGGGCCACCGGGGAGCTGTTTTTT. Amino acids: CATSRDETSGATGELFF.

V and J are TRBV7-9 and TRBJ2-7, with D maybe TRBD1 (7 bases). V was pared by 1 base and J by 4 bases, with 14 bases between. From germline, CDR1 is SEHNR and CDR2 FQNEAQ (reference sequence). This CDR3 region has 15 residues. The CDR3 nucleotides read TGTGCCAGCAGCTTAGGACAGGGACTCGCTTACGAGCAGTACTTC. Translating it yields CASSLGQGLAYEQYF.

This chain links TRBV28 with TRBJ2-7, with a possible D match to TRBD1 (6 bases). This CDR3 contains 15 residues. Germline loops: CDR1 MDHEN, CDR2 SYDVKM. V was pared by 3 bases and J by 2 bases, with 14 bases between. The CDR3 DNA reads TGTGCCAGCAGTTTGTCCGGGACATATGCCTACGAGCAGTACTTC. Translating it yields CASSLSGTYAYEQYF.

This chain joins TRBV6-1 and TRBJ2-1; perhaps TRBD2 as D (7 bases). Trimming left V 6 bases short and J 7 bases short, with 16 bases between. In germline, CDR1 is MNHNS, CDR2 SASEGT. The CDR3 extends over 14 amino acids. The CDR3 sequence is CASRVGGGTNEQFF. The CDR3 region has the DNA TGTGCCAGCAGGGTGGGAGGGGGGACGAATGAGCAGTTCTTC.

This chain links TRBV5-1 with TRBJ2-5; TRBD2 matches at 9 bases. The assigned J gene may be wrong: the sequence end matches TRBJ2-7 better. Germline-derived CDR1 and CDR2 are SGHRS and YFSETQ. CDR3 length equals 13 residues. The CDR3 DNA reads TGCGCCAGCAGCCTTAGCGGGGGACACGAGCAGTACTTC. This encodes CASSLSGGHEQYF.

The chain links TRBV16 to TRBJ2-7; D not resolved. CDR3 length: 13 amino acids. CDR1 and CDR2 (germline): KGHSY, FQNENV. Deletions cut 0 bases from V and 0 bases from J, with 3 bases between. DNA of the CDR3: TGTGCCAGCAGCCAATCTTACTCCTACGAGCAGTACTTC. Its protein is CASSQSYSYEQYF.

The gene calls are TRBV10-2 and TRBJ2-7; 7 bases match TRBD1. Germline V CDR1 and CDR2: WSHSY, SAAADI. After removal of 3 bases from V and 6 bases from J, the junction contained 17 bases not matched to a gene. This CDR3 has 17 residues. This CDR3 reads CASSEPEGTAVTGEQYF. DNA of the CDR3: TGCGCCAGCAGTGAACCCGAGGGGACAGCGGTGACTGGCGAGCAGTACTTC.

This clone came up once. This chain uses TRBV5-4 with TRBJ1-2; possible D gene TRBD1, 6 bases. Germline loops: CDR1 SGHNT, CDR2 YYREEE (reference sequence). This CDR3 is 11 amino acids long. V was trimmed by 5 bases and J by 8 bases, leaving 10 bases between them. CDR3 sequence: CASSSGGGYTF. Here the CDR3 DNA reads TGTGCCAGCAGTTCTGGGGGCGGCTACACCTTC. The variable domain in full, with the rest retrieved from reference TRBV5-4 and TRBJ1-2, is ETGVTQSPTHLIKTRGQQVTLRCSSQSGHNTVSWYQQALGQGPQFIFQYYREEENGRGNFPPRFSGLQFPNYSSELNVNALELDDSALYLCASSSGGGYTFGSGTRLTVV.

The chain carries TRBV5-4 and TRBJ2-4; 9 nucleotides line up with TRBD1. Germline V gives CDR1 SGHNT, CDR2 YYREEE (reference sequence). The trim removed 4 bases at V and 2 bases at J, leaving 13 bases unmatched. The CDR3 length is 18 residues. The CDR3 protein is CASSPDRGKHVTKNIQYF. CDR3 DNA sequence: TGTGCCAGCAGCCCCGACAGGGGGAAACACGTAACCAAAAACATTCAGTACTTC.

The CDR3 loop is CADRVTSSYNEQFF. CDR3 nucleotides: TGTGCCGACCGGGTCACAAGCTCCTACAATGAGCAGTTCTTC. This chain joins TRBV7-9 and TRBJ2-1; D not certain. V was clipped by 11 bases and J by 0 bases, with 14 bases between them. CDR1 is SEHNR and CDR2 is FQNEAQ in the germline V gene (reference sequence). The CDR3 spans 14 residues.

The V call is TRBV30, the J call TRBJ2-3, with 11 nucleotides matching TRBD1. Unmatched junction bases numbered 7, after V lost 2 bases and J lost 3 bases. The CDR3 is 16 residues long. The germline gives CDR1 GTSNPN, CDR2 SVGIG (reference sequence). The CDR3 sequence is CAWSNPGQGVTDTQYF. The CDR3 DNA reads TGTGCCTGGAGTAATCCGGGACAGGGGGTGACAGATACGCAGTATTTT. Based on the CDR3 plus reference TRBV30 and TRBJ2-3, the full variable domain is SQTIHQWPATLVQPVGSPLSLECTVEGTSNPNLYWYRQAAGRGLQLLFYSVGIGQISSEVPQNLSASRPQDRQFILSSKKLLLSDSGFYLCAWSNPGQGVTDTQYFGPGTRLTVL.